The next 7 T cell receptor beta chains were all read from a single sample in a study of T cell repertoires in cytomegalovirus infection. MiXCR, applied by TCRdb to the reads, yields one record per CDR3 protein. This sample has around 320,000 distinct CDR3 sequences; more than 8% occur once, and the top ten carry roughly 4%. Input material: PBMCs. Receptors originate from a human donor in good health (CMV status not recorded). Some clones in this sample may be carry-over from other donors' samples.

Worth noting for this clonotype: A much larger clone sits a single nucleotide away, making a read error possible. V and J are TRBV18 and TRBJ1-2, with a possible D match to TRBD1 (6 bases). Germline loops: CDR1 KGHSH, CDR2 LQKENI. CDR3 size: 16 residues. The CDR3 reads CASSPVGASVNCGYTF. CDR3 in DNA: TGTGCCAGCTCACCCGTGGGGGCCAGTGTAAACTGTGGCTACACCTTC.

This clonotype was seen a handful of times. The chain uses TRBV11-2 and TRBJ2-5; no firm D call. The V end lost 1 base, the J end lost 5 bases, and 11 bases lay between the germline ends. Germline CDR1 reads SGHAT; CDR2 reads FQNNGV. The CDR3 loop spans 14 amino acids. The CDR3 coding sequence is TGTGCCAGCAGCTTAGCCCTACTTGGCGAGACCCAGTACTTC. It encodes CASSLALLGETQYF.

In its sample, this clonotype was seen once. The chain recombines TRBV19 with TRBJ1-5; D perhaps matches TRBD1 (6 bases). The length of the CDR3 is 14 residues. Between the trimmed V and J ends, which lost 9 bases and 1 base, there was a span of 13 bases. Germline V gene data show CDR1 as LNHDA and CDR2 as SQIVND (reference sequence). The CDR3 protein is CASRGGLSNQPQHF. CDR3 DNA sequence: TGTGCCAGCCGAGGGGGGTTAAGCAATCAGCCCCAGCATTTT.

This clonotype was observed a handful of times. The chain carries TRBV6-6 and TRBJ1-4, with D tentatively TRBD1 (5 bases). Germline V lookup: CDR1 MNHNY, CDR2 SVGAGI (reference sequence). The CDR3 runs to 12 residues. V dropped 2 bases and J dropped 8 bases, with 6 bases sitting between them. This CDR3 reads CASSYGDEKLFF. The CDR3 coding sequence is TGTGCCAGCAGTTACGGGGACGAAAAACTGTTTTTT.

This clonotype was observed a few times. This chain joins TRBV23-1 and TRBJ2-5, with 9 bases fitting TRBD1. TRBV23-1 qualifies as an ORF whose function is uncertain. CDR3 length: 16 residues. The trim removed 3 bases at V and 5 bases at J, leaving 10 bases unmatched. The CDR3 loop is CASSHSDRGNEETQYF. The CDR3 coding sequence is TGCGCCAGCAGTCATTCGGACAGGGGTAATGAGGAGACCCAGTACTTC.

The sample holds many counts of this clonotype. V gene TRBV7-2 combines with J gene TRBJ2-5; tentatively, D is TRBD2 (7 bases). V dropped 3 bases and J dropped 4 bases, with 15 bases sitting between them. This CDR3 region has 15 residues. The germline CDR1 and CDR2 sequences are SGHTA and FQGNSA. The CDR3 nucleotides are TGTGCCAGCAGCTTCTACCAGGGAGGGGGAGAGACCCAGTACTTC. Its translation is CASSFYQGGGETQYF.

The chain couples TRBV12-3 or TRBV12-4 to TRBJ2-3, with a tentative D call TRBD2 (7 bases). The CDR3 has 16 amino acids. Trimming took 7 bases from V and 3 from J, leaving 20 bases between them. CDR3 residues: CASTSWAGALTDTQYF. In nucleotides, the CDR3 is TGTGCCAGCACTTCCTGGGCGGGGGCGTTGACAGATACGCAGTATTTT.